The 25 T cell receptor beta chains given below trace back to one sample, sequenced in a study of T cells in Graves' hyperthyroidism and ophthalmopathy. Authors of the study amplified TCR beta CDR3 regions from RNA transcripts. First-round RT-PCR targeting the TCR CDR3 was performed with the HTBI primer set. Each CDR3 protein gets one entry after TCRdb re-called the multiplex PCR reads with MiXCR. The table shows around 490,000 distinct CDR3 sequences, with nearly 20% occurring only once. Sequenced material: blood. The receptors derive from a middle-aged man with Graves' ophthalmopathy.

The V and J genes are TRBV6-6 and TRBJ2-5, with 10 positions matching TRBD2. Germline assignment: CDR1 MNHNY and CDR2 SVGAGI (reference sequence). Germline trimming cut 0 bases from V and 1 base from J; bases unmatched to any gene: 2. The CDR3 spans 16 residues. CDR3 region: CASSYSSGRPQETQYF. CDR3 in DNA: TGTGCCAGCAGTTACTCTAGCGGGAGGCCCCAAGAGACCCAGTACTTC.

This clonotype was detected only a few times. The rearrangement uses TRBV12-3 or TRBV12-4 and TRBJ2-2, with 13 bases aligning to TRBD2. The CDR3 contains 14 residues. Trimming at V came to 10 bases and at J to 5 bases, leaving 4 bases not matched to a gene. CDR3 bases: TGTGCCATACGACTAGCGGGAGGTACCGGGGAGCTGTTTTTT. This sequence encodes CAIRLAGGTGELFF.

There are a few counts of this clonotype. V gene TRBV27 combines with J gene TRBJ1-1; a weak D match, TRBD1 (6 bases). The V gene's germline CDR1 is MNHEY and CDR2 SMNVEV (reference sequence). V was cut by 2 bases and J by 3 bases, with 10 bases left in between. The CDR3 consists of 14 residues. In DNA form, the CDR3 reads TGTGCCAGCAGTTTACTGGGGGCGGACACTGAAGCTTTCTTT. Translating it yields CASSLLGADTEAFF.

This clonotype has a count of ten or more. The rearrangement joins TRBV27 to TRBJ1-1, with a tentative D call TRBD1 (6 bases). This CDR3 is built from 14 residues. V lost 6 bases, J lost 0 bases, and 11 bases lay in between. CDR1 MNHEY and CDR2 SMNVEV come from the germline V gene (reference sequence). CDR3 residues: CASSFTGLNTEAFF. Here the CDR3 DNA reads TGTGCCAGCAGCTTTACAGGGTTGAACACTGAAGCTTTCTTT.

The table lists this clonotype with a few counts. The V call is TRBV5-6, the J call TRBJ2-7; weak D call: TRBD2 (6 bases). V was trimmed by 6 bases and J by 6 bases, leaving 16 bases between them. This CDR3 region has 13 residues. The germline V gene encodes CDR1 SGHDT and CDR2 YYEEEE. The CDR3 protein is CASTWGDLGEQYF. DNA for the CDR3: TGTGCCAGCACCTGGGGGGATCTAGGCGAGCAGTACTTC.

This clonotype has just a few counts. The rearrangement joins TRBV30 to TRBJ1-1, with D possibly matching TRBD1 (6 bases). The length of the CDR3 is 13 residues. With 3 bases removed from V and 2 bases from J, the gap between germline ends came to 10 bases. The V gene's germline CDR1 is GTSNPN and CDR2 SVGIG (reference sequence). The CDR3 loop reads CAWRTGLNTEAFF. The CDR3 region has the DNA TGTGCCTGGAGAACAGGGCTAAACACTGAAGCTTTCTTT.

This clonotype has at least ten counts. This chain uses TRBV5-1 with TRBJ2-5, with 7 bases that match TRBD2. Germline trimming cut 0 bases from V and 5 bases from J; bases unmatched to any gene: 7. This CDR3 is built from 15 residues. The germline V gene encodes CDR1 SGHRS and CDR2 YFSETQ. The CDR3 DNA is TGCGCCAGCAGCTTGGACGGGAGGACGTTCGAGACCCAGTACTTC. Translated, it gives CASSLDGRTFETQYF. The full variable domain, with the rest looked up from reference TRBV5-1 and TRBJ2-5, is KAGVTQTPRYLIKTRGQQVTLSCSPISGHRSVSWYQQTPGQGLQFLFEYFSETQRNKGNFPGRFSGRQFSNSRSEMNVSTLELGDSALYLCASSLDGRTFETQYFGPGTRLLVL.

The chain recombines TRBV20-1 with TRBJ1-2, with unresolved D. This CDR3 is built from 14 residues. CDR1 DFQATT and CDR2 SNEGSKA come from the germline V gene (reference sequence). V lost 0 bases to trimming and J lost 4 bases, with 12 bases between them. The CDR3 is CSARDQWGGYGYTF. The CDR3, as DNA: TGCAGTGCTAGAGATCAGTGGGGAGGCTATGGCTACACCTTC.

This clonotype was seen a few times. The CDR3 protein is CASGGGQNYGYTF. CDR3 sequence (DNA): TGTGCCAGCGGGGGAGGACAGAACTATGGCTACACCTTC. The rearrangement joins TRBV2 to TRBJ1-2; a weak D match, TRBD1 (6 bases). The CDR3 is 13 amino acids. Per germline, CDR1 SNHLY and CDR2 FYNNEI. V shed 8 bases and J shed 2 bases, with 12 bases lying between them.

In its sample, this clonotype was seen a few times. The V call is TRBV4-1, the J call TRBJ2-3, with D perhaps matching TRBD1 (5 bases). Germline-derived CDR1 and CDR2 are MGHRA and YSYEKL. The CDR3 is made up of 13 amino acids. V was shortened by 6 bases and J by 2 bases, with 9 bases between the two germline ends. In DNA form, the CDR3 reads TGCGCCAGCAGAGACAGCAACACAGATACGCAGTATTTT. This translates into CASRDSNTDTQYF.

The table lists this clonotype with many counts. The V and J genes are TRBV2 and TRBJ2-1; 11 bases match TRBD2. V trimming: 7 bases; J trimming: 5 bases; junction bases outside the gene matches: 7. CDR3 length equals 15 residues. CDR1 and CDR2 (germline): SNHLY, FYNNEI. In nucleotides, the CDR3 is TGTGCCAGCACCACCGGGACTAGCGGAAACAATGAGCAGTTCTTC. Amino acid sequence: CASTTGTSGNNEQFF.

This clonotype was detected many times. The chain joins TRBV7-9 to TRBJ2-3; D not certain. The V gene's germline CDR1 is SEHNR and CDR2 FQNEAQ (reference sequence). The CDR3 has 14 residues. The V end was cut by 2 bases, the J end by 2 bases, with 8 bases between. The CDR3 region is CASSLFASTDTQYF. The CDR3 DNA follows: TGTGCCAGCAGCTTATTCGCCTCCACAGATACGCAGTATTTT.

This clonotype occurred many times. The V call is TRBV6-1, the J call TRBJ2-7, with TRBD1 as a possible D gene (5 bases). Per germline, CDR1 MNHNS and CDR2 SASEGT. The CDR3 is 16 amino acids. Trimming removed 5 bases from V and 0 bases from J, with 17 bases in between. CDR3: CASSTGQGTLSYEQYF. Written as DNA, the CDR3 is TGTGCCAGCAGTACCGGACAAGGCACCCTCTCCTACGAGCAGTACTTC.

The chain uses TRBV15 and TRBJ2-2; no firm D call. The germline gives CDR1 LNHNV, CDR2 YYDKDF (reference sequence). The V end was cut by 3 bases, the J end by 7 bases, with 15 bases between. CDR3 length: 15 residues. CDR3 region: CATSRGFNMGGELFF. The DNA of the CDR3 is TGTGCCACCAGCAGGGGTTTCAATATGGGCGGGGAGCTGTTTTTT.

This chain connects TRBV7-3 to TRBJ2-2; D possibly uses TRBD1 or TRBD2 (5 bases each). V was cut by 2 bases and J by 4 bases, with 17 bases left in between. There are 17 residues in the CDR3. CDR1 is SGHTA, CDR2 FQGTGA, per germline. CDR3 coding DNA: TGTGCCAGCAGCTTATCATCCGGGGCAGGGCGCACCGGGGAGCTGTTTTTT. Translation: CASSLSSGAGRTGELFF.

This chain's CDR3 is CSARGQGARVAFF. CDR3 DNA sequence: TGCAGTGCTAGAGGACAGGGGGCGCGTGTAGCTTTCTTT. V and J are TRBV20-1 and TRBJ1-1; TRBD1 matches 10 bases. This CDR3 region has 13 residues. V shed 1 base, J shed 10 bases, and the junction held 6 bases outside the gene matches. Germline values: CDR1 DFQATT, CDR2 SNEGSKA (reference sequence).

With regard to this clonotype: Since a much larger clone is just one base distant, this may be a read error. The chain links TRBV6-1 to TRBJ2-2; D ambiguous. Trimming pared 0 bases from V and 3 bases from J, leaving 5 bases between. The germline CDR1 and CDR2 sequences are MNHNS and SASEGT. CDR3 length equals 14 residues. CDR3 DNA sequence: TGTGCCAGCAGTGAAGCGCCCGACACCGGGGAGCTGTTTTTT. Amino acids: CASSEAPDTGELFF.

This chain links TRBV12-3 or TRBV12-4 with TRBJ1-2, with TRBD1 matching over 7 bases. Trimming cost V 4 bases and J 4 bases; bases outside gene matches: 3. The CDR3 covers 13 residues. Here the CDR3 DNA reads TGTGCCAGCAGTTATCGACAGGGCTATGGCTACACCTTC. Protein product: CASSYRQGYGYTF.

The chain employs TRBV12-3 or TRBV12-4 and TRBJ1-2, with D perhaps matching TRBD1 (6 bases). The V end was cut by 7 bases, the J end by 6 bases, with 21 bases between. The CDR3 spans 15 residues. The CDR3 coding sequence is TGTGCCAGCAATGAGGGGGGCGGGGACTATGATGGCTACACCTTC. Amino acids: CASNEGGGDYDGYTF.

About this clonotype itself: This may come from a read error, since a much larger clone is one base off. The chain recombines TRBV24-1 with TRBJ1-1; perhaps TRBD1 as D (5 bases). Germline CDR1 reads KGHDR; CDR2 reads SFDVKD. This CDR3 contains 13 residues. CDR3 protein: CATGDDRNTEAFF. The CDR3 DNA sequence: TGTGCCACCGGTGATGACAGGAACACTGAAGCTTTCTTT.

The rearrangement links TRBV11-2 to TRBJ1-2; D may be TRBD1 (5 bases). Germline assignment: CDR1 SGHAT and CDR2 FQNNGV. The CDR3 spans 17 residues. Trimming took off 0 bases at V and 6 bases at J, with 20 bases between the two ends. The CDR3 reads CASSLDLSGREIHGYTF. DNA for the CDR3: TGTGCCAGCAGCTTAGATCTAAGCGGCAGGGAAATCCATGGCTACACCTTC.

This clonotype was recorded at least ten times. V and J are TRBV20-1 and TRBJ2-1; maybe TRBD1 (5 bases). The CDR3 has 13 residues. With 5 bases removed from V and 10 bases from J, the gap between germline ends came to 18 bases. CDR1 and CDR2 (germline): DFQATT, SNEGSKA (reference sequence). This chain's CDR3 is CSARRPRGWEQFF. CDR3 nucleotide sequence: TGCAGTGCTCGCCGGCCTAGGGGCTGGGAGCAGTTCTTC.

This clonotype appeared a few times. The chain is built from TRBV20-1 and TRBJ1-5; TRBD1 matches 7 bases. V was pared by 6 bases and J by 5 bases, with 7 bases of the junction left unmatched. The V gene's germline CDR1 is DFQATT and CDR2 SNEGSKA (reference sequence). The CDR3 covers 13 residues. CDR3 loop: CSAVQGLYQPQHF. CDR3 nucleotides: TGCAGTGCGGTACAGGGGTTGTATCAGCCCCAGCATTTT.

V and J are TRBV29-1 and TRBJ2-2; 14 nucleotides align to TRBD2. There are 16 residues in the CDR3. CDR1 is SQVTM, CDR2 ANQGSEA, per germline. V lost 6 bases to trimming and J lost 6 bases; unmatched junction nucleotides: 9. This chain's CDR3 is CSVNIGLAGGSGELFF. CDR3 coding DNA: TGCAGCGTCAATATAGGACTAGCGGGGGGATCCGGGGAGCTGTTTTTT.

The chain uses TRBV9 and TRBJ2-1, with 10 bases aligning to TRBD1. This CDR3 region has 16 residues. Germline loops: CDR1 SGDLS, CDR2 YYNGEE. Trimming removed 0 bases from V and 1 base from J; junction bases left unmatched: 1. The CDR3 here is CASSVGDRGSYNEQFF. The CDR3 region has the DNA TGTGCCAGCAGCGTAGGGGACAGGGGATCCTACAATGAGCAGTTCTTC.